What follows are 16 T cell receptor beta chains derived from one specimen sequenced in a study of OX40 agonist ivuxolimab in advanced cancers. Profiling relied on immunoSEQ multiplex PCR, and the TCRdb table lists in-frame clones only, not all of them. The sample carries around 70,000 clones, around four fifths recorded once. The specimen comprised CD4+ or CD8+ T cells sorted from blood, sampled in a trial of the OX40 agonist ivuxolimab. These TCRs come from an adult with an advanced solid tumor such as melanoma, head and neck, liver or kidney cancer.

This chain links TRBV7-9 with TRBJ2-7; 14 nucleotides line up with TRBD2. The V and J ends lost 5 bases and 6 bases, in that order; junction bases with no gene match: 9. This CDR3 region has 16 residues. Germline assignment: CDR1 SEHNR and CDR2 FQNEAQ (reference sequence). This CDR3 is CASSGGLAGEMGEQYF. CDR3 DNA: TGTGCCAGCAGCGGGGGACTAGCGGGAGAGATGGGCGAGCAGTACTTC.

The genes are TRBV19 and TRBJ2-2, with 7 positions matching TRBD1. This CDR3 region has 16 residues. Losses at the gene ends were 5 bases for V and 3 bases for J; bases not matched to a gene: 9. Germline V gene data show CDR1 as LNHDA and CDR2 as SQIVND (reference sequence). CDR3: CASSWETGTDTGELFF. CDR3 DNA: TGTGCCAGTAGTTGGGAGACAGGGACGGACACCGGGGAGCTGTTTTTT. The full variable domain, in which reference TRBV19 and TRBJ2-2 provide the parts outside the CDR3, is DGGITQSPKYLFRKEGQNVTLSCEQNLNHDAMYWYRQDPGQGLRLIYYSQIVNDFQKGDIAEGYSVSREKKESFPLTVTSAQKNPTAFYLCASSWETGTDTGELFFGEGSRLTVL.

This CDR3 reads CASSQDIGGQPQHF. In DNA form, the CDR3 reads TGTGCCAGCAGCCAAGATATAGGGGGTCAGCCCCAGCATTTT. This sequence joins TRBV5-8 and TRBJ1-5, with D tentatively TRBD1 (6 bases). V was clipped by 4 bases and J by 6 bases, with 14 bases between them. This CDR3 has 14 amino acids. Germline CDR1 reads SGHTS; CDR2 reads YDEGEE. Combining the CDR3 with reference TRBV5-8 and TRBJ1-5 gives the whole variable domain EAGVTQSPTHLIKTRGQQATLRCSPISGHTSVYWYQQALGLGLQFLLWYDEGEERNRGNFPPRFSGRQFPNYSSELNVNALELEDSALYLCASSQDIGGQPQHFGDGTRLSIL.

This clone occurred a few times. CDR3 loop: CASSEGSGLAYGYTF. The DNA of the CDR3 is TGTGCCAGCAGTGAAGGTTCGGGACTTGCCTATGGCTACACCTTC. This chain joins TRBV6-1 and TRBJ1-2; D may be TRBD1 (5 bases). Per the germline V gene, CDR1 is MNHNS and CDR2 is SASEGT. The CDR3 contains 15 residues. Trimming pared 1 base from V and 4 bases from J, leaving 13 bases between.

The chain combines TRBV18 with TRBJ2-7; D remains ambiguous. The germline V and J ends were trimmed by 6 bases and 3 bases, with 12 bases remaining between them. The V gene's germline CDR1 is KGHSH and CDR2 LQKENI. The CDR3 has 13 residues. The CDR3 coding sequence is TGTGCCAGCTCCCCGATGGGTGTCTACGAGCAGTACGTC. The encoded protein is CASSPMGVYEQYV.

The chain combines TRBV7-3 with TRBJ2-1; tentative D call: TRBD2 (6 bases). With 1 base removed from V and 5 bases from J, the gap between germline ends came to 12 bases. This CDR3 has 15 residues. Germline-derived CDR1 and CDR2 are SGHTA and FQGTGA. CDR3 loop: CASSLMGGTHNEQFF. The CDR3 nucleotides are TGTGCCAGCAGCTTAATGGGCGGGACCCACAATGAGCAGTTCTTC.

The CDR3 sequence: CASSRLAGVNEQYF. As DNA, the CDR3 is TGTGCCAGTAGTCGACTAGCGGGAGTCAACGAGCAGTACTTC. The V gene is TRBV19, the J gene TRBJ2-7; 12 nucleotides align to TRBD2. Trimming took 5 bases from V and 5 from J; bases not matched to a gene: 4. This CDR3 is 14 amino acids long. In germline, CDR1 is LNHDA, CDR2 SQIVND (reference sequence).

The chain joins TRBV7-9 to TRBJ1-3; D gene uncertain. Germline CDR1 is SEHNR and CDR2 is FQNEAQ (reference sequence). The CDR3 totals 14 residues. The ends were cut back, 5 bases at V and 0 bases at J, with 8 bases in the middle. CDR3 nucleotide sequence: TGTGCCAGCAGCCAAGTCCTCTCTGGAAACACCATATATTTT. It translates to CASSQVLSGNTIYF. The whole variable domain, remainder taken from reference TRBV7-9 and TRBJ1-3, is DTGVSQNPRHKITKRGQNVTFRCDPISEHNRLYWYRQTLGQGPEFLTYFQNEAQLEKSRLLSDRFSAERPKGSFSTLEIQRTEQGDSAMYLCASSQVLSGNTIYFGEGSWLTVV.

This chain links TRBV7-2 with TRBJ2-3; 8 bases are shared with TRBD1. V trimming: 2 bases; J trimming: 2 bases; junction bases outside the gene matches: 3. There are 15 residues in the CDR3. Germline V gene sequence: CDR1 SGHTA, CDR2 FQGNSA. The CDR3 region has the DNA TGTGCCAGCAGCTTACCGGGACAGGTCACAGATACGCAGTATTTT. Translated, it gives CASSLPGQVTDTQYF.

This chain links TRBV5-1 with TRBJ2-3; D gene ambiguous. The V end lost 0 bases, the J end lost 0 bases, and 2 bases lay between the germline ends. Germline V gene data show CDR1 as SGHRS and CDR2 as YFSETQ. The CDR3 has 13 residues. CDR3 protein: CASSLESTDTQYF. CDR3 bases: TGCGCCAGCAGCTTGGAGAGCACAGATACGCAGTATTTT.

V usage is TRBV5-4 and J usage is TRBJ2-7; 7 bases line up with TRBD1. The CDR3 runs to 15 residues. CDR1 SGHNT and CDR2 YYREEE come from the germline V gene (reference sequence). V lost 7 bases and J lost 3; bases outside the gene matches: 13. The CDR3 DNA reads TGTGCCAGCTCTAGCTCGTGGGACAGCATCTACGAGCAGTACTTC. Its protein is CASSSSWDSIYEQYF.

The sample holds one count of this clone. V gene TRBV6-6 combines with J gene TRBJ2-2, with 8 bases matching TRBD1. Looked up from germline, CDR1 is MNHNY and CDR2 is SVGAGI (reference sequence). This CDR3 has 15 residues. Trimming at V came to 6 bases and at J to 3 bases, leaving 6 bases not matched to a gene. The CDR3 DNA reads as TGTGCCAGCAGCCCCGGGACAGGCCACACCGGGGAGCTGTTTTTT. Amino acid sequence: CASSPGTGHTGELFF.

This clone was detected only a few times. The rearrangement links TRBV19 to TRBJ2-4; D gene unclear. Trimming cost V 2 bases and J 0 bases, with 17 bases left between them. This CDR3 is built from 18 residues. CDR1 is LNHDA and CDR2 is SQIVND in the germline V gene (reference sequence). The CDR3 reads CASSIIPRNPVAKNIQYF. CDR3 DNA: TGTGCCAGTAGTATAATCCCTCGCAACCCCGTAGCCAAAAACATTCAGTACTTC.

This chain links TRBV5-1 with TRBJ1-5; D unclear. Trimming stripped 0 bases from V and 9 bases from J, with 10 bases between. The CDR3 spans 13 residues. In germline, CDR1 is SGHRS, CDR2 YFSETQ. Here the CDR3 DNA reads TGCGCCAGCAGCTTGGTAGTGGACGGGCCCCAGCATTTT. Its protein is CASSLVVDGPQHF.

This chain joins TRBV11-3 and TRBJ2-1; 7 bases line up with TRBD2. The CDR3 extends over 16 amino acids. The ends lost 1 base at V and 4 bases at J; junction bases unmatched: 7. From germline, CDR1 is SGHNT and CDR2 YENEEA. CDR3 protein: CASSLGGGKGYNEQFF. For the CDR3, the DNA is TGTGCCAGCAGCTTAGGGGGGGGTAAAGGGTACAATGAGCAGTTCTTC.

This chain joins TRBV7-3 and TRBJ2-6; D call uncertain. Germline CDR1 reads SGHTA; CDR2 reads FQGTGA. CDR3 size: 19 residues. Trimming pared 5 bases from V and 0 bases from J, leaving 20 bases between. The DNA of the CDR3 is TGTGCCAGCAGCCGAGCCATGGACGGCGCGGCCTCTGGGGCCAACGTCCTGACTTTC. It encodes CASSRAMDGAASGANVLTF. The entire variable domain, with the rest obtained from reference TRBV7-3 and TRBJ2-6, is as follows: GAGVSQTPSNKVTEKGKYVELRCDPISGHTALYWYRQSLGQGPEFLIYFQGTGAADDSGLPNDRFFAVRPEGSVSTLKIQRTERGDSAVYLCASSRAMDGAASGANVLTFGAGSRLTVL.